This T cell receptor beta chain was captured in a study of response to subunit inactivated influenza vaccine. Study results and limitations: Authors suggested each seasonal flu vaccination may recruit only limited numbers of new T cells.

Germline V gene lookup returns CDR1 SGHRS and CDR2 YFSETQ. This CDR3 spans 15 amino acids. The trim removed 4 bases at V and 8 bases at J, leaving 10 bases unmatched. This clonotype appeared a few times. No antigen is known for it. TCRdb reanalysed the RT-PCR reads using MiXCR and keeps one entry per CDR3 protein. The sample has approximately 530,000 distinct CDR3 sequences; around 7.7% are singletons. This chain uses TRBV5-1 with TRBJ1-4, with 8 bases lining up with TRBD1. This TCR derives from a man in his fifties or sixties who received an inactivated influenza vaccine. Sequenced material: PBMCs from blood, taken around 2 years after vaccination. In DNA form, the CDR3 reads TGCGCCAGCAGCGACCCAGGGGGCGCAAACGAAAAACTGTTTTTT. Protein: CASSDPGGANEKLFF.